This T cell receptor beta chain was recorded in a study of CD8 T cells in Susac syndrome. The authors reverse transcribed roughly 0.5 to 1 ug RNA with random hexamers. One entry per CDR3 protein, called by TCRdb with MiXCR from the immunoSEQ multiplex PCR reads. The sample lists under 250,000 distinct CDR3 sequences, 94% occurring once. CDR1 is MNHNS and CDR2 is SASEGT in the germline V gene. Trimming at V came to 8 bases and at J to 4 bases, leaving 21 bases not matched to a gene. This CDR3 is 18 amino acids long. Blood CD8+ and CD4+ T cells underwent high-throughput TCR beta sequencing. This receptor was identified in a human donor with Susac syndrome. The specimen sequenced was CD4+ T cells from PBMCs. This chain uses TRBV6-1 with TRBJ1-2; TRBD1 matches at 8 bases. The CDR3 loop is CASRAASGARGPGYGYTF. Here the CDR3 DNA reads TGTGCCAGCCGCGCGGCTTCGGGGGCCAGGGGGCCCGGCTATGGCTACACCTTC.